Listed here is a single T cell receptor (beta chain). The sample belongs to a study of blood T cell repertoires in COVID-19. CDR3 length: 14 residues. The germline V gene encodes CDR1 MDHEN and CDR2 SYDVKM. V was pared by 6 bases and J by 0 bases, with 8 bases between. The repertoire was sequenced with immunoSEQ multiplex PCR; TCRdb's copy has only in-frame clones and lacks some. The sample consists of 85,000 to 110,000 clones, 87% of them appearing once. The sample consisted of peripheral blood. This TCR came from a human donor in a cohort sampled during active COVID-19. The chain uses TRBV28 and TRBJ2-2; no firm D call. The CDR3 loop reads CASSPSPNTGELFF. CDR3 sequence (DNA): TGTGCCAGCAGCCCTAGTCCGAACACCGGGGAGCTGTTTTTT. Full variable domain (outside the CDR3, taken from reference TRBV28 and TRBJ2-2): DVKVTQSSRYLVKRTGEKVFLECVQDMDHENMFWYRQDPGLGLRLIYFSYDVKMKEKGDIPEGYSVSREKKERFSLILESASTNQTSMYLCASSPSPNTGELFFGEGSRLTVL.